These 18 T cell receptor beta chains share one sample of origin, sequenced in a study of T-cell reconstitution after alpha-beta-depleted transplantation in children. Preparation of the TCRbeta library involved a method that used unique molecular identifiers. TCRdb reprocessed the PCR reads via MiXCR and lists one record per CDR3 protein. Of around 600,000 distinct CDR3 sequences in the sample, about 10% were seen once. This specimen consisted of PBMCs from the stem cell graft donor, obtained from the stem cell graft. These receptors all come from a human donor who donated a stem cell graft to a child with acute myeloid leukemia.

This clonotype appeared a few times. This sequence joins TRBV24-1 and TRBJ2-7, with 13 bases matching TRBD2. Trimming took 4 bases from V and 9 from J; bases not matched to a gene: 11. Per germline, CDR1 KGHDR and CDR2 SFDVKD. The CDR3 is 16 amino acids. The CDR3 DNA sequence: TGTGCCACCAGTGACCCAGGACTAGCGGGAGTAAAAGGGCAGTACTTC. This encodes CATSDPGLAGVKGQYF.

This chain joins TRBV28 and TRBJ1-1; D might be TRBD1 (5 bases). The CDR3 is 14 amino acids. Germline V CDR1 and CDR2: MDHEN, SYDVKM. With 8 bases removed from V and 5 bases from J, the gap between germline ends came to 18 bases. CDR3 in amino acids: CASRGPQGKTEAFF. DNA for the CDR3: TGTGCCAGCCGGGGACCCCAGGGAAAAACTGAAGCTTTCTTT.

This clonotype was detected only a few times. This chain joins TRBV21-1 and TRBJ2-2; the D segment call TRBD1 is taken from the table without a DNA check. TRBV21-1 constitutes a pseudogene. CDR3 size: 15 residues. The CDR3 DNA reads TGTGCCAGCAGCCGGCAGGGTGCGGGGACCGGGGAGCTGTTTTTT. Amino acid sequence: CASSRQGAGTGELFF.

This chain links TRBV7-2 with TRBJ2-5; D possibly corresponds to TRBD2 (6 bases). This CDR3 is 15 amino acids long. Germline CDR1 and CDR2: SGHTA and FQGNSA. Deletions cut 0 bases from V and 2 bases from J, with 10 bases between. In DNA, the CDR3 is TGTGCCAGCAGCTTAGCTCTGGGACTGCAAGAGACCCAGTACTTC. It translates to CASSLALGLQETQYF.

This clonotype was seen ten or more times. A read error may account for a junction end that differs from germline. The chain couples TRBV28 to TRBJ2-7, with 8 bases that match TRBD2. The CDR3 contains 14 residues. Germline CDR1 MDHEN, CDR2 SYDVKM. The CDR3 reads CASSFSGRGYEQYF. CDR3 bases: TGTGCCAGTAGTTTCAGCGGGAGAGGCTACGAGCAGTACTTC.

This clonotype was recorded many times. The chain recombines TRBV29-1 with TRBJ2-5; 15 bases map to TRBD2. The germline V gene encodes CDR1 SQVTM and CDR2 ANQGSEA. The CDR3 length is 17 residues. V lost 1 base to trimming and J lost 5 bases; unmatched junction nucleotides: 8. As DNA, the CDR3 is TGCAGCGTTGAAGGGACTAGCGGGAGGGCCGGGTTGGAGACCCAGTACTTC. It is translated as CSVEGTSGRAGLETQYF.

This clonotype has at least ten counts. The gene calls are TRBV24-1 and TRBJ2-7; no clear D. CDR3 length equals 13 residues. Germline CDR1 reads KGHDR; CDR2 reads SFDVKD. Trimming stripped 1 base from V and 5 bases from J, with 8 bases between. Written as DNA, the CDR3 is TGTGCCACCAGTGATTTAGGTGCGAACGAGCAGTACTTC. It yields the protein CATSDLGANEQYF.

This clonotype was seen ten or more times. The rearrangement links TRBV28 to TRBJ2-1, with 12 nucleotides matching TRBD2. V gave up 5 bases and J gave up 6 bases; unmatched junction bases: 11. This CDR3 is 17 amino acids long. Germline CDR1 is MDHEN and CDR2 is SYDVKM. Here the CDR3 reads CASSVGLAGTSGNEQFF. DNA of the CDR3: TGTGCCAGCAGTGTCGGACTAGCGGGGACTTCGGGCAATGAGCAGTTCTTC.

At least ten counts were recorded for this clonotype. The V and J genes are TRBV7-2 and TRBJ2-1; 8 nucleotides align to TRBD2. The CDR3 has 14 residues. Trimming removed 5 bases from V and 5 bases from J; junction bases left unmatched: 5. Germline V CDR1 and CDR2: SGHTA, FQGNSA. The CDR3 loop is CASSQGLDHNEQFF. The CDR3 DNA follows: TGTGCCAGCAGCCAGGGACTAGATCACAATGAGCAGTTCTTC.

This chain connects TRBV7-9 to TRBJ2-7; 7 positions agree with TRBD2. Germline lookup yields CDR1 SEHNR and CDR2 FQNEAQ (reference sequence). Unmatched junction bases numbered 14, after V lost 5 bases and J lost 7 bases. CDR3 length: 15 amino acids. CDR3 residues: CASSLQFGGEKEQYF. The CDR3 bases are TGTGCCAGCAGCCTCCAGTTTGGGGGGGAGAAGGAGCAGTACTTC. The entire variable domain, with the rest obtained from reference TRBV7-9 and TRBJ2-7, is as follows: DTGVSQNPRHKITKRGQNVTFRCDPISEHNRLYWYRQTLGQGPEFLTYFQNEAQLEKSRLLSDRFSAERPKGSFSTLEIQRTEQGDSAMYLCASSLQFGGEKEQYFGPGTRLTVT.

This clonotype was found many times. The chain joins TRBV4-3 to TRBJ1-3, with 7 bases that match TRBD1. The CDR3 runs to 14 residues. V was clipped by 4 bases and J by 4 bases; unmatched bases: 4. Germline CDR1 reads LGHNA; CDR2 reads YSLEER. The CDR3, as DNA: TGCGCCAGCAGCCCGGGGACAGCCGGAAACACCATATATTTT. Translated: CASSPGTAGNTIYF.

The chain has TRBV20-1 and TRBJ2-7; TRBD1 might be the D (5 bases). V was shortened by 4 bases and J by 4 bases, with 11 bases between the two germline ends. The germline gives CDR1 DFQATT, CDR2 SNEGSKA (reference sequence). CDR3 length equals 12 residues. CDR3 coding DNA: TGCAGTGCTACAGACAGAGCTTACGAGCAGTACTTC. Protein sequence: CSATDRAYEQYF.

This clonotype was recorded at least ten times. The chain links TRBV6-5 to TRBJ2-5; 8 nucleotides line up with TRBD2. Germline loops: CDR1 MNHEY, CDR2 SVGAGI. The trim removed 0 bases at V and 2 bases at J, leaving 5 bases unmatched. The CDR3 has 16 amino acids. The CDR3 sequence: CASSYSSGTSQETQYF. The CDR3 DNA is TGTGCCAGCAGTTACTCGTCCGGGACTAGTCAAGAGACCCAGTACTTC.

The V and J genes are TRBV20-1 and TRBJ1-6, with TRBD1 as a possible D gene (6 bases). This CDR3 spans 16 amino acids. V dropped 2 bases and J dropped 0 bases, with 11 bases sitting between them. Looked up from germline, CDR1 is DFQATT and CDR2 is SNEGSKA (reference sequence). The chain's CDR3 is CSARRGVSSYNSPLHF. The CDR3 DNA reads TGCAGTGCTAGAAGGGGGGTGAGCTCCTATAATTCACCCCTCCACTTT.

The sample holds many counts of this clonotype. This rearrangement joins TRBV5-8 to TRBJ2-5; TRBD1 is a possible D gene (5 bases). CDR3 size: 14 residues. Germline values: CDR1 SGHTS, CDR2 YDEGEE. Trimming stripped 2 bases from V and 1 base from J, with 9 bases between. The CDR3 protein is CASSFGRVQETQYF. The CDR3 DNA reads as TGTGCCAGCAGCTTCGGCAGGGTCCAAGAGACCCAGTACTTC.

This clonotype was recorded a few times. This sequence joins TRBV20-1 and TRBJ2-7; TRBD2 matches 7 bases. This CDR3 region has 16 residues. The V gene's germline CDR1 is DFQATT and CDR2 SNEGSKA (reference sequence). J was trimmed by 5 bases and V by 5 bases; bases with no gene match: 18. CDR3 sequence: CSAALTILAATDEQYF. CDR3 nucleotides: TGCAGTGCTGCCCTCACTATTCTAGCGGCTACCGACGAGCAGTACTTC.

This clonotype was observed at least ten times. V and J are TRBV4-1 and TRBJ2-5; possibly TRBD2 for D (5 bases). Trimming removed 4 bases from V and 5 bases from J, with 17 bases in between. Germline loops: CDR1 MGHRA, CDR2 YSYEKL. The CDR3 extends over 15 amino acids. The CDR3, as DNA: TGCGCCAGCAGCCGCGAAGCCCGGGGTGCGGAGACCCAGTACTTC. This encodes CASSREARGAETQYF.

This clonotype turned up a few times. The V gene is TRBV2, the J gene TRBJ1-5, with no clear D. V lost 6 bases and J lost 0, with 21 bases in between. The CDR3 is 18 amino acids. Germline V gives CDR1 SNHLY, CDR2 FYNNEI. The CDR3 DNA reads TGTGCCAGCAGCCCTGTGGGCAGTAGATCTTATAGCAATCAGCCCCAGCATTTT. Its protein product is CASSPVGSRSYSNQPQHF. Combining the CDR3 with reference TRBV2 and TRBJ1-5 gives the whole variable domain EPEVTQTPSHQVTQMGQEVILRCVPISNHLYFYWYRQILGQKVEFLVSFYNNEISEKSEIFDDQFSVERPDGSNFTLKIRSTKLEDSAMYFCASSPVGSRSYSNQPQHFGDGTRLSIL.